The 21 T cell receptor beta chains below were found in one sample sequenced in a study of blood T cells in healthy people across ages. Primers used in a second PCR of about 7 to 12 cycles were a sample-barcoded 5' primer and a J-beta primer mix. TCRdb used MiXCR to reprocess the 5' RACE reads, holding one entry per CDR3 protein. The sample has about 680,000 distinct CDR3 sequences, roughly 49% seen once. The sample consisted of blood. All receptors derive from a woman aged 60 to 75 in good health.

This clonotype has a single count. The chain uses TRBV14 and TRBJ2-7; no reliable D call. Germline assignment: CDR1 SGHDN and CDR2 FVKESK. V was shortened by 0 bases and J by 7 bases, with 10 bases between the two germline ends. The CDR3 has 13 residues. The CDR3 is CASSQDRSGEQYF. The CDR3 DNA reads TGTGCCAGCAGCCAAGATAGGTCCGGTGAGCAGTACTTC.

This clonotype was counted a few times. The chain is built from TRBV11-1 and TRBJ2-3, with D uncertain. Per the germline V gene, CDR1 is SGHAT and CDR2 is FQDESV (reference sequence). With 4 bases removed from V and 6 bases from J, the gap between germline ends came to 17 bases. The CDR3 runs to 15 residues. The CDR3 DNA reads TGTGCCAGCAGCTCGTTTTTATCTAGAGACGATACGCAGTATTTT. It yields the protein CASSSFLSRDDTQYF.

V usage is TRBV7-9 and J usage is TRBJ2-5, with D possibly matching TRBD1 (6 bases). CDR1 and CDR2 from the germline V gene are SEHNR and FQNEAQ (reference sequence). With 5 bases removed from V and 5 bases from J, the gap between germline ends came to 18 bases. CDR3 size: 15 residues. For the CDR3, the DNA is TGTGCCAGCAGCCAAGGACAGAACCTGCGCGAGACCCAGTACTTC. It is translated as CASSQGQNLRETQYF.

This clonotype was detected many times. The chain has TRBV12-3 or TRBV12-4 and TRBJ2-6; a possible D gene is TRBD2 (6 bases). The CDR3 has 19 amino acids. V dropped 6 bases and J dropped 1 base, with 22 bases sitting between them. Here the CDR3 reads CASRRAGFLSSSGANVLTF. CDR3 in DNA: TGTGCCAGCAGGCGGGCGGGGTTTCTAAGTAGTTCTGGGGCCAACGTCCTGACTTTC.

V and J are TRBV28 and TRBJ1-2; D is uncertain. The length of the CDR3 is 14 residues. Germline lookup yields CDR1 MDHEN and CDR2 SYDVKM. The ends were cut back, 6 bases at V and 8 bases at J, with 19 bases in the middle. The CDR3 loop is CASSPFAGNGGYTF. In nucleotides, the CDR3 is TGTGCCAGCAGCCCATTCGCGGGCAACGGCGGCTACACCTTC.

The rearrangement joins TRBV28 to TRBJ1-4; D uncertain. The V and J ends lost 3 bases and 2 bases respectively, with 1 base between them. Germline CDR1 MDHEN, CDR2 SYDVKM. The CDR3 is 12 amino acids. CDR3 in DNA: TGTGCCAGCAGTTTCACTAATGAAAAACTGTTTTTT. Its translation: CASSFTNEKLFF.

The genes are TRBV28 and TRBJ1-2; maybe TRBD1 (5 bases). The CDR3 loop spans 14 amino acids. Per the germline V gene, CDR1 is MDHEN and CDR2 is SYDVKM. V was trimmed by 7 bases and J by 1 base, leaving 13 bases between them. The CDR3 here is CASNLGGINYGYTF. CDR3 sequence (DNA): TGTGCCAGCAACCTGGGGGGGATTAACTATGGCTACACCTTC.

The CDR3 here is CASSVGVYNEQYF. The CDR3 nucleotides read TGTGCCAGCAGCGTAGGCGTCTACAATGAGCAGTACTTC. The chain is built from TRBV9 and TRBJ2-5, with no clear D. The CDR3 sequence is 13 residues long. Between the trimmed V and J ends, which lost 0 bases and 11 bases, there was a span of 14 bases. Per germline, CDR1 SGDLS and CDR2 YYNGEE.

This clonotype has only one observation. This CDR3 reads CSALSPGQAGHYNEQFF. The CDR3 region has the DNA TGCAGTGCTCTCTCCCCAGGACAGGCGGGTCACTACAATGAGCAGTTCTTC. The chain recombines TRBV20-1 with TRBJ2-1, with 7 bases that match TRBD1. V lost 5 bases, J lost 3 bases, and 16 bases stayed unmatched. CDR3 size: 17 residues. Looked up from germline, CDR1 is DFQATT and CDR2 is SNEGSKA (reference sequence).

The chain links TRBV20-1 to TRBJ1-6; D is uncertain. The CDR3 runs 16 residues. V lost 3 bases to trimming and J lost 0 bases, with 12 bases between them. Germline CDR1 is DFQATT and CDR2 is SNEGSKA (reference sequence). As DNA, the CDR3 is TGCAGTGCTAGGGGGAACACGAGCTCCTATAATTCACCCCTCCACTTT. Its protein product is CSARGNTSSYNSPLHF.

The rearrangement uses TRBV28 and TRBJ2-7; unclear D gene. The CDR3 length is 15 residues. Germline V lookup: CDR1 MDHEN, CDR2 SYDVKM. V dropped 6 bases and J dropped 2 bases, with 17 bases sitting between them. The CDR3 loop is CASSSLGRLTYEQYF. The CDR3 DNA reads as TGTGCCAGCAGCTCCCTTGGAAGATTAACCTACGAGCAGTACTTC.

Written as DNA, the CDR3 is TGTGCCAGCAGCCGTGCTCCAGGGCTTAACACAGATACGCAGTATTTT. Translating gives CASSRAPGLNTDTQYF. This rearrangement joins TRBV7-9 to TRBJ2-3, with D perhaps matching TRBD1 (5 bases). The CDR3 consists of 16 residues. The ends were cut back, 5 bases at V and 2 bases at J, with 17 bases in the middle. Germline V gene lookup returns CDR1 SEHNR and CDR2 FQNEAQ (reference sequence).

This clonotype was recorded at least ten times. The CDR3 coding sequence is TGTGCCAGCAGCTTAGCAGTAGGACTAGCGGATGAGCAGTTCTTC. Protein product: CASSLAVGLADEQFF. V and J are TRBV7-2 and TRBJ2-1, with 10 bases fitting TRBD2. Germline-derived CDR1 and CDR2 are SGHTA and FQGNSA. The CDR3 extends over 15 amino acids. Losses at the gene ends were 0 bases for V and 8 bases for J; bases not matched to a gene: 4.

This clonotype was seen a few times. The rearrangement joins TRBV2 to TRBJ1-2; D remains unclear. The CDR3 extends over 13 amino acids. V was shortened by 5 bases and J by 2 bases, with 9 bases between the two germline ends. Germline lookup yields CDR1 SNHLY and CDR2 FYNNEI. The CDR3 DNA reads TGTGCCAGCAGTTCCGACGGAAACTATGGCTACACCTTC. Translation: CASSSDGNYGYTF.

The chain uses TRBV20-1 and TRBJ2-5, with 7 bases lining up with TRBD2. Germline V gene data show CDR1 as DFQATT and CDR2 as SNEGSKA (reference sequence). This CDR3 is built from 14 residues. The V and J ends lost 4 bases and 11 bases, in that order; junction bases with no gene match: 16. The CDR3 sequence is CSATVGLVNNEQYF. Written as DNA, the CDR3 is TGCAGTGCTACCGTCGGACTAGTCAACAATGAGCAGTACTTC.

The chain employs TRBV7-2 and TRBJ2-1; 10 bases match TRBD2. Germline values: CDR1 SGHTA, CDR2 FQGNSA. The J segment lost 6 bases and the V segment lost 3 bases, leaving 5 bases of the junction unmatched. The CDR3 sequence is 15 residues long. Here the CDR3 DNA reads TGTGCCAGCAGCTTCTCGGGGACTAGCGTCAATGAGCAGTTCTTC. Translation gives CASSFSGTSVNEQFF.

This chain uses TRBV20-1 with TRBJ2-7; 8 nucleotides line up with TRBD1. The CDR3 loop spans 15 amino acids. The germline gives CDR1 DFQATT, CDR2 SNEGSKA (reference sequence). V was clipped by 1 base and J by 4 bases; unmatched bases: 9. CDR3 sequence (DNA): TGCAGTGCTAGAGGCCAGGGGGCCTTTTCATACGAGCAGTACTTC. Amino acid sequence: CSARGQGAFSYEQYF.

This clonotype was seen a few times. V gene TRBV7-2 combines with J gene TRBJ1-2, with 8 positions matching TRBD1. Germline lookup yields CDR1 SGHTA and CDR2 FQGNSA. V shed 5 bases, J shed 7 bases, and the junction held 6 bases outside the gene matches. This CDR3 is built from 13 residues. Written as DNA, the CDR3 is TGTGCCAGCAGCCAAACAGGGGGTACTGGCTACACCTTC. Translated, it gives CASSQTGGTGYTF.

This clonotype was counted ten times or more. The gene calls are TRBV29-1 and TRBJ2-5, with D unresolved. The CDR3 loop spans 13 amino acids. Germline CDR1 and CDR2: SQVTM and ANQGSEA. The ends were cut back, 3 bases at V and 0 bases at J, with 8 bases in the middle. Written as DNA, the CDR3 is TGCAGCGTTGATAGAGCAGACCAAGAGACCCAGTACTTC. Its protein product is CSVDRADQETQYF. Together with reference TRBV29-1 and TRBJ2-5, the CDR3 gives the full variable domain: SAVISQKPSRDICQRGTSLTIQCQVDSQVTMMFWYRQQPGQSLTLIATANQGSEATYESGFVIDKFPISRPNLTFSTLTVSNMSPEDSSIYLCSVDRADQETQYFGPGTRLLVL.

This chain uses TRBV5-1 with TRBJ2-1; the D gene is possibly TRBD1 (8 bases). The CDR3 loop spans 15 amino acids. CDR1 and CDR2 (germline): SGHRS, YFSETQ. V dropped 4 bases and J dropped 5 bases, with 16 bases sitting between them. CDR3 protein: CASSPTGGGNNEQFF. In DNA form, the CDR3 reads TGCGCCAGCAGCCCTACAGGGGGGGGAAACAATGAGCAGTTCTTC.

This clonotype was picked up many times. A much larger clone differs by one base, so this may be a read error. V usage is TRBV27 and J usage is TRBJ2-1, with D perhaps given as TRBD1 or TRBD2 (5 bases each). Germline V gives CDR1 MNHEY, CDR2 SMNVEV (reference sequence). The CDR3 runs to 15 residues. Between the trimmed V and J ends, which lost 3 bases and 0 bases, there was a span of 9 bases. The CDR3 nucleotides are TGTGCCAGCAGTTTGGGACGACACTCCTACAATGAGCAGTTCTTC. Residues: CASSLGRHSYNEQFF.